These 12 T cell receptor beta chains came from one sample sequenced in a study of response to subunit inactivated influenza vaccine. TCRdb reprocessed the RT-PCR reads via MiXCR and lists one record per CDR3 protein. The data hold just under 550,000 distinct CDR3 sequences, with approximately 20% observed a single time. A further study also used this sample, focusing on T cells expressing NK-cell markers. From that study: Beta-chain TCR cDNA was generated via 5'RACE template switching with UMIs.

Sequences were derived from CD4+ T cells sorted from PBMCs, sampled about 13 days after vaccination. The receptor source for this set is a man in his fifties who received an inactivated influenza vaccine.

The J gene is TRBJ2-7, the V gene TRBV14; D unclear. V lost 3 bases and J lost 9, with 12 bases in between. Germline CDR1 and CDR2: SGHDN and FVKESK. The CDR3 loop spans 12 amino acids. CDR3 sequence reads: CASSHVPNAQYF. The CDR3 DNA follows: TGTGCCAGCAGCCACGTCCCCAACGCGCAGTACTTC.

The sample holds one count of this clonotype. The V call is TRBV3-1, the J call TRBJ2-7, with unresolved D. The CDR3 totals 15 residues. V dropped 6 bases and J dropped 0 bases, with 15 bases sitting between them. Germline CDR1 is LGHDT and CDR2 is YNNKEL (reference sequence). The DNA for the CDR3 is TGTGCCAGCAGTCTTACTTGGGCAGCCTCCTACGAGCAGTACTTC. Its protein is CASSLTWAASYEQYF.

The gene calls are TRBV12-3 or TRBV12-4 and TRBJ2-1; tentatively, D is TRBD1 (5 bases). CDR3 size: 14 residues. V lost 6 bases and J 1 base, leaving 10 bases between the germline ends. The CDR3 reads CASSVQGSYNEQFF. In DNA, the CDR3 is TGTGCCAGCAGCGTCCAGGGTTCCTACAATGAGCAGTTCTTC.

V gene TRBV11-2 combines with J gene TRBJ2-7, with no clear D. Germline V gene data show CDR1 as SGHAT and CDR2 as FQNNGV. The CDR3 loop spans 13 amino acids. V gave up 1 base and J gave up 7 bases, with 11 bases separating them. CDR3 in amino acids: CASSLGRFWEQYF. CDR3 coding DNA: TGTGCCAGCAGCTTAGGCCGGTTCTGGGAGCAGTACTTC.

There are a few counts of this clonotype. J is TRBJ2-3 and V is TRBV6-5, with D unclear. Trimming pared 2 bases from V and 1 base from J, leaving 10 bases between. This CDR3 has 15 residues. Germline assignment: CDR1 MNHEY and CDR2 SVGAGI. CDR3 protein: CASSYGRWGTDTQYF. DNA for the CDR3: TGTGCCAGCAGTTACGGGCGGTGGGGCACAGATACGCAGTATTTT.

Worth noting for this clonotype: A junction end diverges from the germline sequence, so it may reflect a read error. This rearrangement joins TRBV12-3 or TRBV12-4 to TRBJ2-3, with no clear D. The CDR3 spans 15 residues. For the CDR3, the DNA is TGTGCCAGCAGCCCCGGTAGGCCAACCACAGTTACGCAGTATTTT. As protein: CASSPGRPTTVTQYF.

The genes are TRBV2 and TRBJ2-2; D tentatively reads TRBD1 or TRBD2 (5 bases each). V lost 7 bases and J lost 4, with 7 bases in between. Germline V CDR1 and CDR2: SNHLY, FYNNEI. CDR3 size: 12 residues. The CDR3 is CASTGSTGELFF. CDR3 coding DNA: TGTGCCAGCACAGGGAGCACCGGGGAGCTGTTTTTT.

This clonotype was counted ten times or more. The J gene is TRBJ2-2, the V gene TRBV5-1; no clear D gene. The CDR3 spans 14 residues. V dropped 0 bases and J dropped 0 bases, with 3 bases sitting between them. Germline V gene lookup returns CDR1 SGHRS and CDR2 YFSETQ. The CDR3 coding sequence is TGCGCCAGCAGCTTGGTTCCGAACACCGGGGAGCTGTTTTTT. Protein sequence: CASSLVPNTGELFF.

The chain links TRBV12-3 or TRBV12-4 to TRBJ2-1; perhaps TRBD2 as D (5 bases). The CDR3 runs to 13 residues. V was trimmed by 3 bases and J by 5 bases, leaving 8 bases between them. CDR3 DNA sequence: TGTGCCAGCAGTTTCCGGCGGGACAATGAGCAGTTCTTC. Its protein product is CASSFRRDNEQFF.

The chain links TRBV7-2 to TRBJ1-5, with D uncertain. V lost 3 bases and J 0 bases, leaving 9 bases between the germline ends. Germline-derived CDR1 and CDR2 are SGHTA and FQGNSA. This CDR3 is 15 amino acids long. The CDR3 loop reads CASSFTAHSNQPQHF. The CDR3 DNA follows: TGTGCCAGCAGCTTTACGGCTCATAGCAATCAGCCCCAGCATTTT.

This clonotype has a handful of counts. J is TRBJ2-2 and V is TRBV7-6; D call uncertain. The CDR3 is 15 residues long. V shed 0 bases and J shed 5 bases, with 10 bases lying between them. Germline V lookup: CDR1 SGHVS, CDR2 FNYEAQ. This CDR3 reads CASSLADRQTGELFF. CDR3 in DNA: TGTGCCAGCAGCTTAGCGGACCGTCAAACCGGGGAGCTGTTTTTT.

The chain's CDR3 is CASRRSGGATAETQYF. Written as DNA, the CDR3 is TGTGCCAGCAGAAGATCAGGGGGCGCGACGGCAGAGACCCAGTACTTC. The chain links TRBV6-2 or TRBV6-3 to TRBJ2-5, with 8 bases matching TRBD1. The germline CDR1 and CDR2 sequences are MNHEY and SVGEGT. This CDR3 has 16 amino acids. V shed 6 bases and J 4 bases; nucleotides not matched to a gene: 13.